This T cell receptor (beta chain) was retrieved from a study of neurological immune-mediated disorders. Study-level information: The disease course was relapsing-remitting in around 30 and secondary progressive in about 9% of the roughly 34 multiple sclerosis patients. Study results and caveats: None of the CDR3 amino acid sequences in expanded clones turned up in more than one subject, which points to private repertoires in all groups.

Germline trimming cut 3 bases from V and 3 bases from J; bases unmatched to any gene: 2. The CDR3 extends over 14 amino acids. Germline V gene sequence: CDR1 MDHEN, CDR2 SYDVKM. The authors made cDNA by 5'RACE with 10-nucleotide random UMIs. TCRdb reanalysed the 5' RACE reads using MiXCR and keeps one entry per CDR3 protein. In the table there are tens of thousands of distinct CDR3 sequences, 5.8% of which are singletons. This clonotype is classed as medium-sized. Its antigen is still unknown. Material for sequencing was CD4+ T cells from blood. The clonotype comes from a woman aged 18-29 years with multiple sclerosis. The chain carries TRBV28 and TRBJ2-7, with TRBD1 matching 10 bases. In DNA, the CDR3 is TGTGCCAGCAGTTTCGACAGGGGGCTCTACGAGCAGTACTTC. Translating gives CASSFDRGLYEQYF.